The clone carrying this T cell receptor beta chain has more than one count but fewer than ten. Its antigen is currently unknown. The sample comes from a study of beta chain features in type 1 diabetes. Findings of the study overall: Any HLA effect on TCRB rearrangement was left unresolved by small sub-analyses. Shortening that was moderate but significant affected the TCRB CDR3s of Type 1 diabetes patients in all four CD4+ subsets. Patients with type 1 diabetes carried fewer insertions and had more deletions at their VDJ junctions.

Expressed TCRB transcripts were sequenced after all isolated RNA was converted to cDNA. The average output of naive, central memory and regulatory T cell samples was approximately 3.6 million reads. Profiled with immunoSEQ multiplex PCR; TCRdb holds only in-frame clones, not every one. Here the sample spans 640,000 or so clones, around 15% being singletons. Sorting that relied on CD45RO/CCR7/CD25/CD127/CD95/CD27 yielded CD4+ naive, central memory, regulatory and stem cell-like memory cells. The CDR3 has 18 amino acids. Germline loops: CDR1 SGHTA, CDR2 FQGNSA. Trimming removed 4 bases from V and 4 bases from J, with 24 bases in between.

The sequencing input was naive CD4+ T cells from blood. The chain is built from TRBV7-2 and TRBJ2-3; a possible D gene is TRBD2 (7 bases). The TCR originated in a young man with type 1 diabetes. CDR3 bases: TGTGCCAGCAGCTCCCCAGTGGTTAGGGGGGGGCATGCAGATACGCAGTATTTT. This translates into CASSSPVVRGGHADTQYF. Full variable domain (outside the CDR3, taken from reference TRBV7-2 and TRBJ2-3): GAGVSQSPSNKVTEKGKDVELRCDPISGHTALYWYRQSLGQGLEFLIYFQGNSAPDKSGLPSDRFSAERTGGSVSTLTIQRTQQEDSAVYLCASSSPVVRGGHADTQYFGPGTRLTVL.